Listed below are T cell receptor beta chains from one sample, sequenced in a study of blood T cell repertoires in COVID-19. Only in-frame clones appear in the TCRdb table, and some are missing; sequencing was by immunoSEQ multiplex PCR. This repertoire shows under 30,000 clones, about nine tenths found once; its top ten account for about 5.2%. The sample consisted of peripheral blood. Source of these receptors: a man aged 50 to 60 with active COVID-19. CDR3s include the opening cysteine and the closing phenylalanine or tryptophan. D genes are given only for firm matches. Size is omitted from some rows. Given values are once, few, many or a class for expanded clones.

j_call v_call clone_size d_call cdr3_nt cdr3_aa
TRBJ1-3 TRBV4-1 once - TGCGCCAGCAGCCTCCAACAGAGCTCTGGAAACACCATATATTTT CASSLQQSSGNTIYF
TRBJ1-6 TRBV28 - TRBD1 TGTGCCAGCAGACCCGGGACAGCTAATTCACCCCTCCACTTT CASRPGTANSPLHF
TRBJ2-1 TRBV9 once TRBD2 TGTGCCAGCAGCCCAGGACTAGCAGAATACAATGAGCAGTTCTTC CASSPGLAEYNEQFF
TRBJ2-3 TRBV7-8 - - TGTGCCAGCAGCTTAGAACAGGGAAATCGGACGCAGTATTTT CASSLEQGNRTQYF
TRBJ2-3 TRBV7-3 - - TGTGCCAGCAGCTTCGGCACTAGCTCTAGCACAGATACGCAGTATTTT CASSFGTSSSTDTQYF
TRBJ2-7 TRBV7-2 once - TGTGCCAGCAGCTTAGGGCTAGGCGCTACCTACGAGCAGTACTTC CASSLGLGATYEQYF
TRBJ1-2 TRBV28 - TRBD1 TGTGCCAGCAGTTTCCGGGACAGGTCTACCTATGGCTACACCTTC CASSFRDRSTYGYTF
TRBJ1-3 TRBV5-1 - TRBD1 TGCGCCAGCAGCTCCCCAGAAAAAGACAGGGACCTAAACACCATATATTTT CASSSPEKDRDLNTIYF
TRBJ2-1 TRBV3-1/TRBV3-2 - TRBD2 TGTGCCAGCAGCCGAGGGACTAGCCTAGTCAATGAGCAGTTCTTC CASSRGTSLVNEQFF
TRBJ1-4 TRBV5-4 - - TGTGCCAGCAGCCCGGCTTCGGGGGTGGACGAAAAACTGTTTTTT CASSPASGVDEKLFF
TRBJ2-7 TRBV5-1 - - TGCGCCAGCAGCTTAGGCGGGGGCGGATCCGAGCAGTACTTC CASSLGGGGSEQYF
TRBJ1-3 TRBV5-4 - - TGTGCCAGCAGCTTAAAACCAGGGGCTGGAAACACCATATATTTT CASSLKPGAGNTIYF
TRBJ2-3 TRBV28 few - TGTGCCAGCAGTTTGCAGGACCAAGGTGGGGACTGGGATACGCAGTATTTT CASSLQDQGGDWDTQYF
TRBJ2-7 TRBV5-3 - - TGTGCCAGAAGCTTGAGAGATAACGAGCAGTACTTC CARSLRDNEQYF
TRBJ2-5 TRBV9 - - TGTGCCAGCAGCGTAGGGGCGCTACAGACCCAGTACTTC CASSVGALQTQYF
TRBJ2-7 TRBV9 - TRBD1 TGTGCCAGCAGCACGACTGGTGGGACAGGGATGTTCGAGCAGTACTTC CASSTTGGTGMFEQYF
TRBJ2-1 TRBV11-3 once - TGTGCCAGCAGTTCGCCCGGTCAAAGTGATGAGCAGTTCTTC CASSSPGQSDEQFF
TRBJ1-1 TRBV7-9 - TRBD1 TGTGCCAGCATCGGGCTACAGGGGCGGGACACTGAAGCTTTCTTT CASIGLQGRDTEAFF
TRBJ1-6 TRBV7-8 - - TGTGCCAGCAGCTTAGTGGGCAGTTATAATTCACCCCTCCACTTT CASSLVGSYNSPLHF
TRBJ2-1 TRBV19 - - TGTGCCAGTAGTAAAAGGGACACCGACTACAATGAGCAGTTCTTC CASSKRDTDYNEQFF
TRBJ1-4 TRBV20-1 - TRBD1 TGCAGTGCTAGTTTGACAGGGGGAGGTGAAAAACTGTTTTTT CSASLTGGGEKLFF
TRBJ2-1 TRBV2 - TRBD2 TGTGCCAGCAGTCGTGGGGGGGTGACCGAGCAGTTCTTC CASSRGGVTEQFF
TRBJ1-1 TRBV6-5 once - TGTGCCAGCGGTATCCACCGGGGCACTGAAGCTTTCTTT CASGIHRGTEAFF
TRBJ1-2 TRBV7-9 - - TGTGCCAGCAGCTCCCAGGGTGTGGGTGTTGGCTACACCTTC CASSSQGVGVGYTF
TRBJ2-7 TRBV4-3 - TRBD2 TGCGCCAGCAGCCAAGCTCCCGCCGGGGAGGGGAGGGACGAGCAGTACTTC CASSQAPAGEGRDEQYF
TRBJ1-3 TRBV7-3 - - TGTGCCAGCAGCTTAGGAGGGATAGACTCTGGAAACACCATATATTTT CASSLGGIDSGNTIYF
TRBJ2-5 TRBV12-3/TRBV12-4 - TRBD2 TGTGCCAGCAGCCGCAATCTACTAGCGGGGGGACACTTC CASSRNLLAGGHF
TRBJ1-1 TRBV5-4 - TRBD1 TGTGCCAGCAGCTTATTGACAGGGCTTGGCACTGAAGCTTTCTTT CASSLLTGLGTEAFF
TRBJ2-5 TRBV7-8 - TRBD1 TGTGCCAGCAGCTTGGGACAGGGGGAGACCCAGTACTTC CASSLGQGETQYF
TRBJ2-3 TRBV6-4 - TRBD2 TGTGCCAGCAGCCCGGGAGGCCCCACAGATACGCAGTATTTT CASSPGGPTDTQYF
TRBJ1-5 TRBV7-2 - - TGTGCCAGCAGCTCAGGGGTGGGGGAGAATCAGCCCCAGCATTTT CASSSGVGENQPQHF
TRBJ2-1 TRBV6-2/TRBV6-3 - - TGTGCCAGCAGCAACCGGGAGTTTGAGCAGTTCTTC CASSNREFEQFF
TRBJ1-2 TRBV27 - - TGTGCCAGCAGTTTTCAGGGCTTCTCTAACTATGGCTACACCTTC CASSFQGFSNYGYTF
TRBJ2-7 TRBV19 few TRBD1 TGTGCCAGTAGTATAGGGACAGGGACCTACGAGCAGTACTTC CASSIGTGTYEQYF
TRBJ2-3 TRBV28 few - TGTGCCAGCAGTCTCCGGACTTTGTCTAGCACAGATACGCAGTATTTT CASSLRTLSSTDTQYF
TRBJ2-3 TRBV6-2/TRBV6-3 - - TGTGCCAGCAGTTACGCAGCGGGTATAAGCACAGATACGCAGTATTTT CASSYAAGISTDTQYF
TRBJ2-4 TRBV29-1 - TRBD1 TGCAGCGTTGACGGGACAGACAATAGGAACATTCAGTACTTC CSVDGTDNRNIQYF
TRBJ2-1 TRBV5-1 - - TGCGCCAGCAGCTGGCAAGGACCTGGGGGCAGCAATGAGCAGTTCTTC CASSWQGPGGSNEQFF
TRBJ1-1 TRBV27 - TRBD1 TGTGCCAGCAGTCCGACAGGGACGAACACTGAAGCTTTCTTT CASSPTGTNTEAFF
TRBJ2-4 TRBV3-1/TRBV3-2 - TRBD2 TGTGCCAGCAGCCTCACTAGCGGGAGATTGAACATTCAGTACTTC CASSLTSGRLNIQYF
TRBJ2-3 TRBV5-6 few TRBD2 TGTGCCAGCAGCTTCGGGGGGGCAAGGAAAGATACGCAGTATTTT CASSFGGARKDTQYF